The entry below gives a single TCR beta chain sequence along with its context. The target antigen is unknown. These data belong to a study of T cell responses to AZD1222 COVID-19 vaccine. With V trimmed by 6 bases and J by 3 bases, 4 bases remained unmatched. Germline CDR1 SGHTA, CDR2 FQGNSA. This CDR3 has 14 residues. Method: immunoSEQ multiplex PCR; TCRdb's copy keeps in-frame clones and lacks some. The sample lists 150,000 to 180,000 clones; 87% were seen once. Overall study findings and caveats: The donors showed a predominance of white British ancestry and of females, with possible underestimation of clonal diversity. At baseline, just a handful of AZD1222 recipients tested seropositive. Researchers report vaccine-associated CD4 TCRs spanning spike, with dominance at 160-218 and 743-854.

This receptor was identified in an adult who received the AZD1222 COVID-19 vaccine. Here the sequenced sample was peripheral blood, taken 28 days after the second AZD1222 dose. This chain joins TRBV7-2 and TRBJ2-1, with 8 bases identical to TRBD1. The CDR3 loop reads CASSQGAVYNEQFF. The CDR3 bases are TGTGCCAGCAGTCAGGGGGCAGTCTACAATGAGCAGTTCTTC. The full variable domain, in which reference TRBV7-2 and TRBJ2-1 provide the parts outside the CDR3, is GAGVSQSPSNKVTEKGKDVELRCDPISGHTALYWYRQSLGQGLEFLIYFQGNSAPDKSGLPSDRFSAERTGGSVSTLTIQRTQQEDSAVYLCASSQGAVYNEQFFGPGTRLTVL.